This TCR beta chain was sequenced for a study of CD8 T cells in ankylosing spondylitis. The study, taken as a whole, reports: It was reported that disease-linked clones were significantly enriched in matched ankylosing spondylitis synovial fluid. Made up of under 10 highly homologous variants, a TCR beta motif appeared characteristic of ankylosing spondylitis blood. Disease-linked clones proved CD8+ and comparatively uncommon in peripheral blood. Some motif variants were previously reported in reactive arthritis synovial fluid and blood.

Trimming took off 7 bases at V and 2 bases at J, with 21 bases between the two ends. Looked up from germline, CDR1 is LGHNT and CDR2 is FRNRAP. This CDR3 is 16 amino acids long. Via MiXCR, TCRdb re-called the 5' RACE reads, giving one row per CDR3 protein. The table includes 200,000 to 250,000 distinct CDR3 sequences, approximately 11% detected once. For this clonotype: Its antigen is currently unknown.

J is TRBJ2-7 and V is TRBV12-5, with D possibly TRBD1 on 6 matching bases. This TCR was sampled from a male donor with ankylosing spondylitis or in good health (not recorded which). Sequenced sample: blood, either unsorted or a sorted T cell fraction (not recorded which). CDR3 in amino acids: CASEGVRGKIPYEQYF. The CDR3 nucleotides read TGTGCTAGTGAAGGGGTCAGGGGTAAAATCCCCTACGAGCAGTACTTC.